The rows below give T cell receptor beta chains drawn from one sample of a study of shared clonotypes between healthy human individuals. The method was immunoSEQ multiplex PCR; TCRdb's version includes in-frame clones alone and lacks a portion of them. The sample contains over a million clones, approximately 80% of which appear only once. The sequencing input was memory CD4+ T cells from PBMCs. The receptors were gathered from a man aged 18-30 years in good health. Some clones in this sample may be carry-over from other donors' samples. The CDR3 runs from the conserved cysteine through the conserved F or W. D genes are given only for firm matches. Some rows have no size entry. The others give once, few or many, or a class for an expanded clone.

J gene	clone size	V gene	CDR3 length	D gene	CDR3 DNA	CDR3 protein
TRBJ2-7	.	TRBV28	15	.	TGTGCCAGCAGTTTAGAGTCCGGGAGAACGCGGGAGCAGTACTTC	CASSLESGRTREQYF
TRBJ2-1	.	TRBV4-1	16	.	TGCGCCAGCAGCCCACCCCTTCCGGAGGTCCACAATGAGCAGTTCTTC	CASSPPLPEVHNEQFF
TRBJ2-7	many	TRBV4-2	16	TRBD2	TGTGCCAGCAGCCCAATTGGGAGCGGGAGTCGCGACGAGCAGTACTTC	CASSPIGSGSRDEQYF
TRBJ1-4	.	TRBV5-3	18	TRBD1	TGTGCCAGAAGCTTGGCCGAGGGGACAGAGGATCGTAATGAAAAACTGTTTTTT	CARSLAEGTEDRNEKLFF
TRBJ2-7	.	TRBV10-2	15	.	TGCGCCAGCAGTGAGTCGCAGGGAATGGACTACGAGCAGTACTTC	CASSESQGMDYEQYF
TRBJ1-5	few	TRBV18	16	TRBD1	TGTGCCAGCTCACGATACCGGACAGGAAGCAATCAGCCCCAGCATTTT	CASSRYRTGSNQPQHF
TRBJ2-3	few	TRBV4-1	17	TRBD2	TGCGCCAGCAGCCAAGATGAAGCGGGAGGGAGGGTAGATACGCAGTATTTT	CASSQDEAGGRVDTQYF
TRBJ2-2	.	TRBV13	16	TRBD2	TGTGCCAGCAGCTTCCCCCTAGCGGGAAACACCGGGGAGCTGTTTTTT	CASSFPLAGNTGELFF
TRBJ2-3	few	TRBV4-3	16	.	TGCGCCAGCAGCCAAGACGGACAGCCGACCACAGATACGCAGTATTTT	CASSQDGQPTTDTQYF
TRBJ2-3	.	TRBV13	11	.	TGTGCCAGCAGCTCCGGGGAGACGCAGTATTTT	CASSSGETQYF
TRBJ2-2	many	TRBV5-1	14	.	TGCGCCAGCAGCTTGACAGGGAACACCGGGGAGCTGTTTTTT	CASSLTGNTGELFF
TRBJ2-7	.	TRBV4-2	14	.	TGTGCCAGCAGCCAAGTTGGGAGCTCCTACGAGCAGTACTTC	CASSQVGSSYEQYF
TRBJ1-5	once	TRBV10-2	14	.	TGCGCCAGCAGTGAGTCGAATAGCAATCAGCCCCAGCATTTT	CASSESNSNQPQHF
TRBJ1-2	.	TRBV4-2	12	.	TGTGCCAGCAGGGGTAGGACACCTGGCTACACCTTC	CASRGRTPGYTF
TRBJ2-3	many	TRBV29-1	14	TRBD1	TGCAGCGTCGTTGGGGGACAGGGGGCAGATACGCAGTATTTT	CSVVGGQGADTQYF
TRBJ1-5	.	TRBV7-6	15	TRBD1	TGTGCCAGCAGCTTAGCGGGGACAGGGAATCAGCCCCAGCATTTT	CASSLAGTGNQPQHF
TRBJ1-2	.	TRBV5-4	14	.	TGTGCCAGCAGCCGAAATCGGGGGTCTAATGGCTACACCTTC	CASSRNRGSNGYTF
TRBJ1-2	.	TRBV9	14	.	TGTGCCAGCAGCGTAGGAGGGGTTCCCTATGGCTACACCTTC	CASSVGGVPYGYTF
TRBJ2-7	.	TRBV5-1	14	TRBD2	TGCGCCAGCAGCTGGACTAGCGGCTCCTACGAGCAGTACTTC	CASSWTSGSYEQYF
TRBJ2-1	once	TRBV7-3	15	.	TGTGCCAGCAGCTCCCAGGAGCGGAGCCACAATGAGCAGTTCTTC	CASSSQERSHNEQFF
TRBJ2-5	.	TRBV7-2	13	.	TGTGCCAGCAGCTCCGCGTTCAGGGAGACCCAGTACTTC	CASSSAFRETQYF
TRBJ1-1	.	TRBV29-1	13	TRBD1	TGCAGCGTCAGATTCGGGACAGCGGTTGAAGCTTTCTTT	CSVRFGTAVEAFF
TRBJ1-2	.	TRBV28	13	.	TGTGCCAGCAGTTTAGGGCAGAACTATGGCTACACCTTC	CASSLGQNYGYTF
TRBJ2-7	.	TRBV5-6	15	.	TGTGCCAGCAGCTTAGCGGGACAGGCCACCTACGAGCAGTACTTC	CASSLAGQATYEQYF
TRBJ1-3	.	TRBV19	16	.	TGTGCCGTAGGAGACAGCCGAACACCCTCTGGAAACACCATATATTTT	CAVGDSRTPSGNTIYF
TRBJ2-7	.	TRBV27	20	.	TGTGCCAGCAGTTTACCCTCCCAAACCTTCGACAGCTACTATTCCTACGAGCAGTACTTC	CASSLPSQTFDSYYSYEQYF
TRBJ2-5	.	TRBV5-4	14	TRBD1	TGTGCCAGCAGCCCGACAGGGGTGGAAGAGACCCAGTACTTC	CASSPTGVEETQYF